This T cell receptor beta chain was sequenced for a study of blood T cell repertoires in COVID-19. Study-wide background: Samples of COVID-19 (acute and convalescent) were obtained from the United States, Italy and Spain.

TCRdb's copy holds only in-frame clones and misses some; the assay was immunoSEQ multiplex PCR. In the table there are approximately 210,000 clones, about 83% of which are singletons. Germline loops: CDR1 MNHEY, CDR2 SVGAGI. V gave up 5 bases and J gave up 7 bases; unmatched junction bases: 3. The CDR3 is made up of 14 amino acids. This clonotype was obtained from a woman in her forties or fifties with active or convalescent COVID-19. The rearrangement uses TRBV6-5 and TRBJ1-6, with 9 bases fitting TRBD1. The sequencing input was peripheral blood. CDR3 sequence (DNA): TGTGCCAGCAGTCGGACAGGGGCGAATTCACCCCTCCACTTT. Residues: CASSRTGANSPLHF.